What follows describes a single T cell receptor beta chain. Its antigen remains unidentified. TCRdb re-called the 5' RACE reads; one entry per CDR3 protein, DNA not given. The listing records about 440,000 distinct CDR3 sequences. The CDR3 consists of 15 residues. Looked up from germline, CDR1 is SNHLY and CDR2 is FYNNEI. These data are taken from a study of monozygotic twins with inflammatory bowel disease. Whole-study findings and limits: Fewer shared clonotypes with others were found in IBD patients than in healthy twins, especially with disease activity.

The sample was blood. The chain couples TRBV2 to TRBJ2-1; absent DNA, TCRdb's TRBD2 call cannot be checked. The clonotype comes from a human donor with ulcerative colitis or Crohn's disease, or a healthy co-twin of an affected twin (not recorded which). CDR3 residues: CASTLGASGRFEQFF.